The sequence of this T cell receptor (beta chain) was determined in a study of T cell responses to AZD1222 COVID-19 vaccine (dated by TCRdb to the early 2020s). Study-level background: TCR sequencing was performed for 230 to 250 trial participants, of whom roughly 200 were given two doses of AZD1222 and approximately 25 were given two doses of MenACWY control vaccine. Trial participants were enrolled by age into subgroups of 18-55, 56-69 and 70-plus years, and about 150, 27 and 61 TCR-sequenced participants, respectively, were included in these subgroups. The study at large found these results: Most participants were white British and females outnumbered males, and the authors suggested that clonal diversity may have been underestimated. Spike-specific TCR breadth and depth rose significantly after two AZD1222 doses compared with day 0 and with MenACWY recipients. Because no samples from the day 14 peak response were available, repertoires could be characterized only after the peak T cell response. Conclusions about previously exposed vaccinees are limited because only six or seven AZD1222 recipients were SARS-CoV-2 seropositive at baseline. In the small 56-69-year group, the increase in depth fell short of significance, most likely because of low power. Reportedly, almost half of the unique spike-specific TCRs recognized epitopes lying outside the regions that are mutated in the B.1.351 and B.1.1.7 variants. The whole spike protein was spanned by vaccine-associated CD4 TCRs, and dominant responses were seen in regions 160-218 and 743-854.

Taken with the paper, the label for time point translates to: about 28 days (+/-7) after the second vaccine dose. AZD1222 recipients given second doses at about 4 weeks or at about 12 weeks were pooled, since spike-specific TCR depth and breadth were not found to differ between the two schedules. The vaccinee samples were drawn from two UK trials, COV001 and COV002, one of which was a single-blind randomized controlled phase 2/3 trial testing AZD1222 (ChAdOx1 nCoV-19) in healthy adults. For TCRbeta chain sequencing, PBMC samples were collected from trial participants at day 0 and at day 28 after the second dose. CDR1 LNHDA and CDR2 SQIVND were looked up in the germline V gene (reference sequence). Compared with germline, V lacks 4 bases and J lacks 4 bases; bases without a gene match: 12. The CDR3 measures 17 amino acids from cysteine to phenylalanine. Kept here is only the CDR3 DNA, which spans 51 bases and is read in frame from base 1.

The CDR3 regions of human TCRbeta chains were analyzed by immunosequencing. Per the original workflow: Repertoire TCRs were checked for matches against a reference library of SARS-CoV-2-specific TCRs that had been generated using the MIRA antigen-specificity platform. Breadth was defined as the fraction of unique TCRs that were SARS-CoV-2-associated. Depth was defined as the fraction of total T cells that were SARS-CoV-2-associated. Using the MIRA data, each spike-specific TCR was assigned both to the spike region to which the TCR was reactive and to a CD4 or CD8 class. Log10-transformed breadth and depth values were compared by one-way ANOVA with Sidak's multiple comparisons tests. Here the immuneACCESS table is served through TCRdb, limited to in-frame sequences with V and J called. Missing clones are a known gap in these copies; in checked studies unresolved V genes cover under half, and the rest lacks a known reason. Clone size and the V and J calls come from that table; the DNA yielded D and trimming. This sample gives around 150,000 clones in total; 90% to 95% of them show up just once. The leading ten clones occupy 3.6% of the sample.

About this clone itself: There is no known antigen for this receptor. No per-base quality is available; no much larger clone lies one base away.

The sample was peripheral blood, taken 28 days after the second AZD1222 dose. The chain joins TRBV19 to TRBJ1-2, and 10 bases in between align with TRBD1. This TCR derives from an adult who received the AZD1222 COVID-19 vaccine. CDR3 reads: CASSNRQGAKRSYGYTF. The bases are TGTGCCAGTAGTAATCGACAGGGGGCGAAACGGTCCTATGGCTACACCTTC.